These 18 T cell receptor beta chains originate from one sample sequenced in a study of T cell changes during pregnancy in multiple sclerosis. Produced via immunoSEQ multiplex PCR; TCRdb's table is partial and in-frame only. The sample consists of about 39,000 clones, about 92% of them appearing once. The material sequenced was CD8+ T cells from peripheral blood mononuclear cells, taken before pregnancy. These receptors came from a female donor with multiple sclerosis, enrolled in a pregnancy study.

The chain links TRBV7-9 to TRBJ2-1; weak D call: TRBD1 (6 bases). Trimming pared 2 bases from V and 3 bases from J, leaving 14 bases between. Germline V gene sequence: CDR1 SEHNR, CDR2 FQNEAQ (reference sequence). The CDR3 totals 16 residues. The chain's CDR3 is CASSLQGRRIYNEQFF. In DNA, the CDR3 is TGTGCCAGCAGCTTACAGGGGCGACGGATCTACAATGAGCAGTTCTTC. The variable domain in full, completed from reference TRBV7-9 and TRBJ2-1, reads DTGVSQNPRHKITKRGQNVTFRCDPISEHNRLYWYRQTLGQGPEFLTYFQNEAQLEKSRLLSDRFSAERPKGSFSTLEIQRTEQGDSAMYLCASSLQGRRIYNEQFFGPGTRLTVL.

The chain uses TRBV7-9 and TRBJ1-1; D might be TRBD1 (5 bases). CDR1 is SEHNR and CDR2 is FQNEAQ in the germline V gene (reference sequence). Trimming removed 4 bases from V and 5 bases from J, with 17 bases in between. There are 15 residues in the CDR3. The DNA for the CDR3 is TGTGCCAGCAGCTGGGAGGGGCGATTCGGGACTGAAGCTTTCTTT. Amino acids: CASSWEGRFGTEAFF.

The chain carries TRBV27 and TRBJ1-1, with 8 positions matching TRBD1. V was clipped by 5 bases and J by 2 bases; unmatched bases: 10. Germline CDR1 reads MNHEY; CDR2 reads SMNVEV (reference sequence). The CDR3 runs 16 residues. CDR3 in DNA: TGTGCCAGCAGTCCTGGCGTTACAGGGGGTAACACTGAAGCTTTCTTT. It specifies CASSPGVTGGNTEAFF.

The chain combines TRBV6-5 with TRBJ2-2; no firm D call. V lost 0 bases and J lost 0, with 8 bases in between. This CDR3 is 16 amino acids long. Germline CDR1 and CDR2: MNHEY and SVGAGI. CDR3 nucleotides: TGTGCCAGCAGTTACTCGGGCAGACCGAACACCGGGGAGCTGTTTTTT. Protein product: CASSYSGRPNTGELFF.

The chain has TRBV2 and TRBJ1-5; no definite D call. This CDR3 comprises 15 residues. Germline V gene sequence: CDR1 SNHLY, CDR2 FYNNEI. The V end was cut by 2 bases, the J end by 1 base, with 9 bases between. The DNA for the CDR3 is TGTGCCAGCAGTGAACGGGGAGGAAGCAATCAGCCCCAGCATTTT. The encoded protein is CASSERGGSNQPQHF. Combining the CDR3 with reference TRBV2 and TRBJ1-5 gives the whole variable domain EPEVTQTPSHQVTQMGQEVILRCVPISNHLYFYWYRQILGQKVEFLVSFYNNEISEKSEIFDDQFSVERPDGSNFTLKIRSTKLEDSAMYFCASSERGGSNQPQHFGDGTRLSIL.

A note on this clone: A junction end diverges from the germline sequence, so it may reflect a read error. CDR3 in amino acids: CASSLDRGLHF. CDR3 DNA sequence: TGCGCCAGCAGCTTGGATAGAGGGTTACACTTC. The rearrangement uses TRBV5-1 and TRBJ2-7; perhaps TRBD2 as D (5 bases). The V gene's germline CDR1 is SGHRS and CDR2 YFSETQ. The CDR3 is 11 residues long.

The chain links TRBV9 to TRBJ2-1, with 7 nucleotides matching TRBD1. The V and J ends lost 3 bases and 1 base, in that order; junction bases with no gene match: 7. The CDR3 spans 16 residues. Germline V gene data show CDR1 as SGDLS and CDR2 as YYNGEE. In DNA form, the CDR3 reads TGTGCCAGCAGCGCGTACACAGGGGTATCCTACAATGAGCAGTTCTTC. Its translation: CASSAYTGVSYNEQFF.

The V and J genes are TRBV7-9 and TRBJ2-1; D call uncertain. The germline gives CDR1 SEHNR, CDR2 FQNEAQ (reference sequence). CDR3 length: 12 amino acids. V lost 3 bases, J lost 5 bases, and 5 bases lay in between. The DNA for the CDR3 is TGTGCCAGCAGCTTGAGTGACAATGAGCAGTTCTTC. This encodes CASSLSDNEQFF.

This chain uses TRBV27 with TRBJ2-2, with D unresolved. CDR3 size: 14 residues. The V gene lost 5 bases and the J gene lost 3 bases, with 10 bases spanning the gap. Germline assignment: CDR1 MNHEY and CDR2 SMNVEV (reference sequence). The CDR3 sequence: CASSPPGYTGELFF. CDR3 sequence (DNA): TGTGCCAGCAGTCCCCCAGGATACACCGGGGAGCTGTTTTTT.

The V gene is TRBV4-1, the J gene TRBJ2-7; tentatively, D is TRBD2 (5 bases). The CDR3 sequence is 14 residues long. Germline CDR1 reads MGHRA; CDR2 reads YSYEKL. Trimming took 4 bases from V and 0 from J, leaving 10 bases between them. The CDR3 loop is CASSPRGDSYEQYF. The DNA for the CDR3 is TGCGCCAGCAGCCCCCGGGGAGACTCCTACGAGCAGTACTTC.

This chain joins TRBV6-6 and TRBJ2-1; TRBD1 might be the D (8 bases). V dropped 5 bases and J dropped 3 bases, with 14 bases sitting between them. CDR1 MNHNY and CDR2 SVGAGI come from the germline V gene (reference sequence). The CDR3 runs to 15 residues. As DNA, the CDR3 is TGTGCCAGCAGTAAGGACAGGGACTACTACAATGAGCAGTTCTTC. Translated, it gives CASSKDRDYYNEQFF.

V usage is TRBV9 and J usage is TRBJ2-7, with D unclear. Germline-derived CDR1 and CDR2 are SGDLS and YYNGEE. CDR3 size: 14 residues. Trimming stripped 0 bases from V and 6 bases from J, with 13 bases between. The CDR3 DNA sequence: TGTGCCAGCAGCGTAGGCGAAGGAAGGAGCGAGCAGTACTTC. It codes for CASSVGEGRSEQYF.

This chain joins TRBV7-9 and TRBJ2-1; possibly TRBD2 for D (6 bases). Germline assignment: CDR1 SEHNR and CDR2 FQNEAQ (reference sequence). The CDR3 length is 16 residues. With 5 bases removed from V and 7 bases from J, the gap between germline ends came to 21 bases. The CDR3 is CASSPRRAEGVNEQFF. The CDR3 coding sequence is TGTGCCAGCAGCCCACGGCGCGCGGAGGGTGTGAATGAGCAGTTCTTC.

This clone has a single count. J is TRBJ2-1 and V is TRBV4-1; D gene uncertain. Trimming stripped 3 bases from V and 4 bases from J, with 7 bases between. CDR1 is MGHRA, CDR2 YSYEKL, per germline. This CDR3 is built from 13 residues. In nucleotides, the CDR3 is TGCGCCAGCAGCCATTCAGTATACAATGAGCAGTTCTTC. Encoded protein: CASSHSVYNEQFF.

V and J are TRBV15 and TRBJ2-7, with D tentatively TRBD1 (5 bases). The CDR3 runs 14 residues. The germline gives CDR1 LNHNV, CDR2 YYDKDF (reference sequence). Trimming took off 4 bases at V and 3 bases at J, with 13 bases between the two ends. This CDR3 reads CATSTDTNDYEQYF. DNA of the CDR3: TGTGCCACCAGCACGGACACTAACGACTACGAGCAGTACTTC.

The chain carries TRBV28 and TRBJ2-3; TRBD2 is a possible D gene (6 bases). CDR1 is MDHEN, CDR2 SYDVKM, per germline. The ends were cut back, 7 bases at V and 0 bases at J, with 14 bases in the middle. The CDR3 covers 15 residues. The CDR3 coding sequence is TGTGCCAGCACCGTCGGGAGTACTAGCACAGATACGCAGTATTTT. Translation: CASTVGSTSTDTQYF.

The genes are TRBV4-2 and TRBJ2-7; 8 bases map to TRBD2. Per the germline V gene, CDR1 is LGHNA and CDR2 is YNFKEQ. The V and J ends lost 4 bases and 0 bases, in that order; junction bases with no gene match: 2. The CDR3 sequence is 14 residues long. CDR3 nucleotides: TGTGCCAGCAGCCTAGCGGGACTCTCCTACGAGCAGTACTTC. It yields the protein CASSLAGLSYEQYF.

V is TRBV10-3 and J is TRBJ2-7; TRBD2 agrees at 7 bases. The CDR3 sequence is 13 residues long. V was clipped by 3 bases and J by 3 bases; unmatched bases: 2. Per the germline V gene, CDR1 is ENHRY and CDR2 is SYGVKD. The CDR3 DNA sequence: TGTGCCATCAGTGAACCGGGGGGCTACGAGCAGTACTTC. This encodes CAISEPGGYEQYF.